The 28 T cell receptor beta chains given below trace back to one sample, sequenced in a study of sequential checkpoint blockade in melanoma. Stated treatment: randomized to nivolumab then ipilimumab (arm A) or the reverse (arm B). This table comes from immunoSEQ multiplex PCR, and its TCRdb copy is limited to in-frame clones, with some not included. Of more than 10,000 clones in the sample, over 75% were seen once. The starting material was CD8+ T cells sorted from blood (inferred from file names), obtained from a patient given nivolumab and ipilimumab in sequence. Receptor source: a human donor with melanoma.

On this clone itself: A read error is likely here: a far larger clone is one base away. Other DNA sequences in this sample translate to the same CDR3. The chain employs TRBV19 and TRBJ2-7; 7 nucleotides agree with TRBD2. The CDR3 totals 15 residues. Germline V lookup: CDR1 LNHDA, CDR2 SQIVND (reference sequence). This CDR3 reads CASSITQRGDNEHYF. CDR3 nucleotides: TGTGCCAGTAGTATAACCCAGCGGGGAGATAATGAGCACTACTTC.

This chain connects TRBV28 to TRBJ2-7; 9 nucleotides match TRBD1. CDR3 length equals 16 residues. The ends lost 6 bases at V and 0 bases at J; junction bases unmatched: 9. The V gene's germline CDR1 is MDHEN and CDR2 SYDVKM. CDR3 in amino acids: CASRTYRGPSSYEQYF. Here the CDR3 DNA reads TGTGCCAGCAGAACGTACAGGGGGCCGAGCTCCTACGAGCAGTACTTC.

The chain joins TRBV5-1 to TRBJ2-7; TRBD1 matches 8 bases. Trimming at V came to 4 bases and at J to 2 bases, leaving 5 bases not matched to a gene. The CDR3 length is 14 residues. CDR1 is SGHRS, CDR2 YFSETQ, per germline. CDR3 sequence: CASSTDREAYEQYF. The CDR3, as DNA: TGCGCCAGCAGCACGGACAGGGAGGCCTACGAGCAGTACTTC.

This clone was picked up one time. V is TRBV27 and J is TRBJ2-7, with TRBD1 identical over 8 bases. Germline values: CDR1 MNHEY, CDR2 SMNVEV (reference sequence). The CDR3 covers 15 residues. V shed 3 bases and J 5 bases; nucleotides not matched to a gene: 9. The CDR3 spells CASSFYLRGLDEQYF. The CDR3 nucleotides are TGTGCCAGCAGTTTCTACCTCAGGGGGCTCGACGAGCAGTACTTC.

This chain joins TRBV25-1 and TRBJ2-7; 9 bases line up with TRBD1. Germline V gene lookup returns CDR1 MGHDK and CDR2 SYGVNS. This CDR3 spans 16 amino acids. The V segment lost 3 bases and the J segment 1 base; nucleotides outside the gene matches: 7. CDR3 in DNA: TGTGCCAGCAGTGAGTCCCCACAGGGGGCTTCCTACGAGCAGTACTTC. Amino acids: CASSESPQGASYEQYF.

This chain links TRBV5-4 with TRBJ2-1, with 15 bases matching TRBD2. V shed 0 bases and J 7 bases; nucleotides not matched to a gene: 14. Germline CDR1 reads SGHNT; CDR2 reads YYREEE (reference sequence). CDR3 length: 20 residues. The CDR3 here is CASSLVFGLAGGPLMNEQFF. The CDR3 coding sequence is TGTGCCAGCAGCTTGGTATTCGGACTAGCGGGAGGGCCTTTGATGAATGAGCAGTTCTTC.

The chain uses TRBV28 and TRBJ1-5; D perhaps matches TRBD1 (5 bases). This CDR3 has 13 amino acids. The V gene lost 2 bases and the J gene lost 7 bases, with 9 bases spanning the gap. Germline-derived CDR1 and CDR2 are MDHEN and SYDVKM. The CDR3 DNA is TGTGCCAGCAGTTTAAAGGGGCAACAGCCCCAGCATTTT. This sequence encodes CASSLKGQQPQHF. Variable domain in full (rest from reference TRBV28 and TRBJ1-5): DVKVTQSSRYLVKRTGEKVFLECVQDMDHENMFWYRQDPGLGLRLIYFSYDVKMKEKGDIPEGYSVSREKKERFSLILESASTNQTSMYLCASSLKGQQPQHFGDGTRLSIL.

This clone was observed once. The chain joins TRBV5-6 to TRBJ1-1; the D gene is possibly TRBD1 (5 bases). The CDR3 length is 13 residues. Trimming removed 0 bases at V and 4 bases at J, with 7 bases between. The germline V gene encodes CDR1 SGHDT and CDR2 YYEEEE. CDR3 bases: TGTGCCAGCAGCTTGGAAGGGGCCACTGAAGCTTTCTTT. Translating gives CASSLEGATEAFF.

The CDR3 nucleotides are TGTGCCAGCAGCGCCTTCTACGAGGCCGAGGAGCAGTTCTTC. Encoded protein: CASSAFYEAEEQFF. The rearrangement joins TRBV9 to TRBJ2-1; D uncertain. CDR1 SGDLS and CDR2 YYNGEE come from the germline V gene. Trimming left V 3 bases short and J 10 bases short, with 17 bases between. The CDR3 sequence is 14 residues long.

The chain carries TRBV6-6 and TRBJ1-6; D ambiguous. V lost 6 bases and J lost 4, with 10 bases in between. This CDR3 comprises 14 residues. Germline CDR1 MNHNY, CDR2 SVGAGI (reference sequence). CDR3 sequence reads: CASSSSPYNSPLHF. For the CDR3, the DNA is TGTGCCAGCAGCTCGTCCCCGTATAATTCACCCCTCCACTTT.

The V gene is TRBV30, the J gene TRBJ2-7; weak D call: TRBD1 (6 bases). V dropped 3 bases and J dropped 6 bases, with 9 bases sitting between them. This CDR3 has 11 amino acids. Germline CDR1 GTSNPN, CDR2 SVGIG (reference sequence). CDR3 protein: CAWRTGLEQYF. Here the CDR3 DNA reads TGTGCCTGGAGGACAGGTCTCGAGCAGTACTTC. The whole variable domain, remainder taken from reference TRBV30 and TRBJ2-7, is SQTIHQWPATLVQPVGSPLSLECTVEGTSNPNLYWYRQAAGRGLQLLFYSVGIGQISSEVPQNLSASRPQDRQFILSSKKLLLSDSGFYLCAWRTGLEQYFGPGTRLTVT.

Here the CDR3 DNA reads TGTGCCAGCAGCACTGGACTAGCGGGGATCACAGATACGCAGTATTTT. Translated, it gives CASSTGLAGITDTQYF. The chain carries TRBV11-3 and TRBJ2-3, with 12 nucleotides matching TRBD2. CDR1 and CDR2 from the germline V gene are SGHNT and YENEEA. The CDR3 spans 16 residues. With V trimmed by 5 bases and J by 2 bases, 5 bases remained unmatched.

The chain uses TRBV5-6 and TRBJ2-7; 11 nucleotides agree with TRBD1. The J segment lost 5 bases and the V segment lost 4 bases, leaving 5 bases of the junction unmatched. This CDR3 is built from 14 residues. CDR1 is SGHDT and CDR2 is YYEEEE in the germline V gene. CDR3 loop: CASSQGQGVDEQYF. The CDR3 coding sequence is TGTGCCAGCAGCCAGGGACAGGGGGTAGACGAGCAGTACTTC.

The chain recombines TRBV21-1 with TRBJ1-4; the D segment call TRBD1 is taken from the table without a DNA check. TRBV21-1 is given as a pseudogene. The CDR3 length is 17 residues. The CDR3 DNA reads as TGTGCCAGCAGCAAAACAGGGGGCGATTCCGGGAGTGAAAAACTGTTTTTT. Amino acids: CASSKTGGDSGSEKLFF.

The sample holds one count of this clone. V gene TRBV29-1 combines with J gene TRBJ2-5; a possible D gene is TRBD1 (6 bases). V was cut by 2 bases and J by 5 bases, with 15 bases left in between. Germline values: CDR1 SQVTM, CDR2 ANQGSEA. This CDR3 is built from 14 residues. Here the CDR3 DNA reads TGCAGCGTTGAAAGGCAGGGGACGGGTGAGACCCAGTACTTC. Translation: CSVERQGTGETQYF.

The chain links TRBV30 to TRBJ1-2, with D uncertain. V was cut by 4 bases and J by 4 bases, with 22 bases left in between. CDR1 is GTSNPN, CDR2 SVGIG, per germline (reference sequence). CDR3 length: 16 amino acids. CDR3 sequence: CAWTSGVLVMGYGYTF. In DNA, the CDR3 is TGTGCCTGGACCTCCGGAGTCTTAGTTATGGGCTATGGCTACACCTTC.

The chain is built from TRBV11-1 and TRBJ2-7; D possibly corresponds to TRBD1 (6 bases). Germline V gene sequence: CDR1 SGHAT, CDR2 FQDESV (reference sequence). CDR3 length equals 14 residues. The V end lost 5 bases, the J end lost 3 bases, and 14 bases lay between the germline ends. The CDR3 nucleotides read TGTGCCAGCAGCCCCCGGGACAACATCTACGAGCAGTACTTC. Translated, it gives CASSPRDNIYEQYF.

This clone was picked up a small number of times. The chain's CDR3 is CASSQLAGGSETQYF. The CDR3 DNA follows: TGTGCCAGTAGTCAACTAGCGGGAGGGTCAGAGACCCAGTACTTC. V and J are TRBV19 and TRBJ2-5; 13 positions agree with TRBD2. This CDR3 is 15 amino acids long. Trimming took 5 bases from V and 4 from J; bases not matched to a gene: 4. Per the germline V gene, CDR1 is LNHDA and CDR2 is SQIVND (reference sequence).

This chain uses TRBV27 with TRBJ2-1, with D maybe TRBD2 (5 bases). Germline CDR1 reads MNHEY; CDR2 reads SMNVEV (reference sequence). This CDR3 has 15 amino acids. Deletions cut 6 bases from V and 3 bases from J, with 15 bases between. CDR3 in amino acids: CASSSNPGSYNEQFF. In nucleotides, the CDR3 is TGTGCCAGCAGCTCAAACCCGGGAAGCTACAATGAGCAGTTCTTC.

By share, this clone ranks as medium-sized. The CDR3 sequence: CASSLGTGRPRGTEAFF. Here the CDR3 DNA reads TGTGCCAGCAGCCTTGGGACAGGCAGGCCCCGGGGGACTGAAGCTTTCTTT. The rearrangement uses TRBV7-9 and TRBJ1-1; 8 nucleotides agree with TRBD1. CDR1 is SEHNR and CDR2 is FQNEAQ in the germline V gene (reference sequence). This CDR3 is 17 amino acids long. The V gene end was trimmed by 5 bases and the J gene end by 5 bases; junction bases not matched to a gene: 16.

DNA of the CDR3: TGTGCCAGCAGCTATACAGGGGAGAGGGGCTACACCTTC. Translation gives CASSYTGERGYTF. V and J are TRBV13 and TRBJ1-2; 7 nucleotides line up with TRBD1. This CDR3 spans 13 amino acids. V lost 4 bases to trimming and J lost 8 bases; unmatched junction nucleotides: 7. CDR1 is PRHDT, CDR2 FYEKMQ, per germline (reference sequence).

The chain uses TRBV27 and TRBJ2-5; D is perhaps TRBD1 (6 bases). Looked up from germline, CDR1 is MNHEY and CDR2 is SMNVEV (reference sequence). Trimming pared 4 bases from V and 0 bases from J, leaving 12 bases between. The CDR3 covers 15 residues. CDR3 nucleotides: TGTGCCAGCAGTTGGTTACAGGGTAACCAAGAGACCCAGTACTTC. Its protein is CASSWLQGNQETQYF.

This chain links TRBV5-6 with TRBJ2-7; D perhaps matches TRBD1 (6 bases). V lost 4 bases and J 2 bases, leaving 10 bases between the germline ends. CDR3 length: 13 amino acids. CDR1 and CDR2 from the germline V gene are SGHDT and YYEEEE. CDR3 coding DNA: TGTGCCAGCAGCGACGGGACAACCTACGAGCAGTACTTC. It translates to CASSDGTTYEQYF.

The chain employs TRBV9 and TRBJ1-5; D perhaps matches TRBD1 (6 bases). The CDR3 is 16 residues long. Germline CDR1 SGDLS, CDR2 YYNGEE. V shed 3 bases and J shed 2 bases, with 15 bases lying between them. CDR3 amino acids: CASSGAGAQGNQPQHF. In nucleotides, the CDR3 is TGTGCCAGCAGCGGAGCGGGGGCGCAGGGCAATCAGCCCCAGCATTTT.

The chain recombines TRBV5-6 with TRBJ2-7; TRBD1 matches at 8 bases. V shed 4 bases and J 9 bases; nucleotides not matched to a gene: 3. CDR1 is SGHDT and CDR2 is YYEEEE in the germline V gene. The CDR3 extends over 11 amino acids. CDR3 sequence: CASSGQGGQYF. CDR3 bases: TGTGCCAGCAGCGGACAGGGCGGGCAGTACTTC.

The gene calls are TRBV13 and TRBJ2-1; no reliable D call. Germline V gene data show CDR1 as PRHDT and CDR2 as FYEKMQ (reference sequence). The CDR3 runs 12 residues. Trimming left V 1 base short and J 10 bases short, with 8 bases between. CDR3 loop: CASSLVAREQFF. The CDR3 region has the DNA TGTGCCAGCAGCTTAGTAGCACGGGAGCAGTTCTTC.

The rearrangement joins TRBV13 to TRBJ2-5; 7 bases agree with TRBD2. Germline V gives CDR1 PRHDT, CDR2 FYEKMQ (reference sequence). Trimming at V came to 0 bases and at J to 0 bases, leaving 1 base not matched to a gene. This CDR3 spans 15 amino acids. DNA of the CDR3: TGTGCCAGCAGCTTAGGGCTAGCGGACCAAGAGACCCAGTACTTC. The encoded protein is CASSLGLADQETQYF.

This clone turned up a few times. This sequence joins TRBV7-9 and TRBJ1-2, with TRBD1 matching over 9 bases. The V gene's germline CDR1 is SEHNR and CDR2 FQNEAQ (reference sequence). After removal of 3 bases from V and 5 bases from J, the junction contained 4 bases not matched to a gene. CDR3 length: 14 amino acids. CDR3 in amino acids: CASSLTGGFYGYTF. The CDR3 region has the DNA TGTGCCAGCAGCTTGACAGGGGGATTTTATGGCTACACCTTC.